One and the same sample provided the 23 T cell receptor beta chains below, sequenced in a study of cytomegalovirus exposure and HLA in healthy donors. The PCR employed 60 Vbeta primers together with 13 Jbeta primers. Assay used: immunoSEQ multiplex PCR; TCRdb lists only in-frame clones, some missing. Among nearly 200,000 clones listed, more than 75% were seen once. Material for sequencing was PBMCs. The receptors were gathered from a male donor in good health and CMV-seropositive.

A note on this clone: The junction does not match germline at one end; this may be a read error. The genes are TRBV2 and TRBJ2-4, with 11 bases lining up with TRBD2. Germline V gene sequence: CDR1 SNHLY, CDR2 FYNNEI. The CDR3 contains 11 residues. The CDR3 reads CASSIGLAGHF. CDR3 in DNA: TGTGCCAGCAGTATCGGACTAGCGGGCCACTTC.

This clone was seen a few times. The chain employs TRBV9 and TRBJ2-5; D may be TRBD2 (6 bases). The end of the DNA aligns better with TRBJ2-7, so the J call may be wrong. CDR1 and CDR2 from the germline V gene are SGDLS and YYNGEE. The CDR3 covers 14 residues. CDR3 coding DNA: TGTGCCAGCAGCCCATCGGGGGAGGTCTACGAGCAGTACTTC. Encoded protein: CASSPSGEVYEQYF.

DNA of the CDR3: TGTGCCAGCAGTGAAAGCGGACAGGATCCCTCCTACGAGCAGTACTTC. Amino acid sequence: CASSESGQDPSYEQYF. The chain recombines TRBV6-1 with TRBJ2-7, with 7 bases aligning to TRBD1. The CDR3 extends over 16 amino acids. The germline V gene encodes CDR1 MNHNS and CDR2 SASEGT. J gave up 0 bases and V 2 bases, and 7 bases lay outside the gene matches.

The CDR3 here is CAISESARESEQFF. The CDR3 nucleotides read TGTGCCATCAGTGAGTCGGCGAGGGAAAGTGAGCAGTTCTTC. The genes are TRBV10-3 and TRBJ2-1, with D perhaps TRBD2 (5 bases). The CDR3 consists of 14 residues. Trimming pared 0 bases from V and 9 bases from J, leaving 12 bases between. The germline V gene encodes CDR1 ENHRY and CDR2 SYGVKD.

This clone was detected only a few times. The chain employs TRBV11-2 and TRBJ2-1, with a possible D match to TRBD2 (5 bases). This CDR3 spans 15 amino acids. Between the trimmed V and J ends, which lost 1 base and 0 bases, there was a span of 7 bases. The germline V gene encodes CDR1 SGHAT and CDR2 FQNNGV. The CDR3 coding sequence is TGTGCCAGCAGCTTAGTTCGGGGCTCCTACAATGAGCAGTTCTTC. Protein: CASSLVRGSYNEQFF.

Written as DNA, the CDR3 is TGTGCCAGCACCCCTACCGGGACAGGGGTATACGAGCAGTACTTC. The encoded protein is CASTPTGTGVYEQYF. The chain combines TRBV6-5 with TRBJ2-7; 10 bases fit TRBD1. This CDR3 is built from 15 residues. The V segment lost 7 bases and the J segment 4 bases; nucleotides outside the gene matches: 10. Germline loops: CDR1 MNHEY, CDR2 SVGAGI.

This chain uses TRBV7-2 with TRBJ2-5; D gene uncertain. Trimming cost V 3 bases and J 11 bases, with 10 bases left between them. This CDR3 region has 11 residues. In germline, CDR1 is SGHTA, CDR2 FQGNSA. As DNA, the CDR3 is TGTGCCAGCAGCTTTAACTTTGAGCAGTACTTC. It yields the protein CASSFNFEQYF. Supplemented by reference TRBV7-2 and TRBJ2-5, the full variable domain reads GAGVSQSPSNKVTEKGKDVELRCDPISGHTALYWYRQSLGQGLEFLIYFQGNSAPDKSGLPSDRFSAERTGGSVSTLTIQRTQQEDSAVYLCASSFNFEQYFGPGTRLLVL.

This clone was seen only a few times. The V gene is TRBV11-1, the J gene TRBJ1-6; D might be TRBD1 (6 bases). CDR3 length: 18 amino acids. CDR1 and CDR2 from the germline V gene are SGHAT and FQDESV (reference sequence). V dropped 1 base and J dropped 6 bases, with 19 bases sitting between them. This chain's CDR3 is CASSLVVLDRISNSPLHF. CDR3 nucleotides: TGTGCCAGCAGCTTAGTAGTCCTGGACAGAATATCTAATTCACCCCTCCACTTT.

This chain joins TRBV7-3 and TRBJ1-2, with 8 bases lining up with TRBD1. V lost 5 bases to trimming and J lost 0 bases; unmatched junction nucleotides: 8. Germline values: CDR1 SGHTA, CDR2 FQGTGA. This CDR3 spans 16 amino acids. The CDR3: CASSPGTGIANYGYTF. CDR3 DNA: TGTGCCAGCAGCCCTGGGACAGGAATAGCTAACTATGGCTACACCTTC.

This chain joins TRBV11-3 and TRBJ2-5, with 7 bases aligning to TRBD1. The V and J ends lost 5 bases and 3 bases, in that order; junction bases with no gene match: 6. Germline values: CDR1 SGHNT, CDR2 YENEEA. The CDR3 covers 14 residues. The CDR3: CASSQDRAKETQYF. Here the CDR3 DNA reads TGTGCCAGCAGCCAAGACAGGGCTAAAGAGACCCAGTACTTC.

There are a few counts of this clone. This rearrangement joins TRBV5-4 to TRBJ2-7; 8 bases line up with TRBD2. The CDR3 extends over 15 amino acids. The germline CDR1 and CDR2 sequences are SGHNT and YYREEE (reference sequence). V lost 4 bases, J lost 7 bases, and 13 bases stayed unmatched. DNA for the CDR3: TGTGCCAGCAGCCTTGCCGGGACTAGAGGTGGGGAGCAGTACTTC. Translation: CASSLAGTRGGEQYF.

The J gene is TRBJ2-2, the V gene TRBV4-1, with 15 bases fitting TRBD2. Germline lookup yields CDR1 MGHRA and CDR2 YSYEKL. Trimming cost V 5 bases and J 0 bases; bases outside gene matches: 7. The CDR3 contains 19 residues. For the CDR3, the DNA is TGCGCCAGCAGCGGGACTAGCGGGGGGTTCCCTCCGAACACCGGGGAGCTGTTTTTT. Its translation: CASSGTSGGFPPNTGELFF.

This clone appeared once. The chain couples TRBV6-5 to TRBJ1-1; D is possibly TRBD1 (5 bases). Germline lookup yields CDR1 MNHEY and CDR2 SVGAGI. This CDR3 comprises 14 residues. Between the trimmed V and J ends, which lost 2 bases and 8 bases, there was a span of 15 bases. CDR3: CASSYARGPIEAFF. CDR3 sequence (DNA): TGTGCCAGCAGTTACGCTAGGGGCCCGATCGAAGCTTTCTTT.

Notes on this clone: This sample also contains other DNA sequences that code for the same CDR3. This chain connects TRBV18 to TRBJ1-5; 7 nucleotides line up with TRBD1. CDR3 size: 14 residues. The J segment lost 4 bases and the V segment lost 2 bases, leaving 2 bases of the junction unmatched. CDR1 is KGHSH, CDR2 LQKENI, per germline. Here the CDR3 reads CASSPGQENQPQHF. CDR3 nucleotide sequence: TGTGCCAGCTCACCAGGACAGGAAAATCAGCCCCAGCATTTT.

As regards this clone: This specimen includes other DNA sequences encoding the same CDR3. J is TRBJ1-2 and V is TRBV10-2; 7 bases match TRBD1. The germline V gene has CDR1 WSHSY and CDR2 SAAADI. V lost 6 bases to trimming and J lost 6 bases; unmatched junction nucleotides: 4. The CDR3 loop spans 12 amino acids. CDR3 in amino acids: CASRGTGDGYTF. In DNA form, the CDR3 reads TGCGCCAGCAGGGGAACAGGGGATGGCTACACCTTC.

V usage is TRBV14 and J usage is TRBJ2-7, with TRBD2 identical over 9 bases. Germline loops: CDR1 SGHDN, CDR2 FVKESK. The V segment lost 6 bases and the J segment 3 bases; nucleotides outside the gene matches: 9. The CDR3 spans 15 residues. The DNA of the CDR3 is TGTGCCAGCAGAGCCGGGACTAGCAGCATCTACGAGCAGTACTTC. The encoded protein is CASRAGTSSIYEQYF.

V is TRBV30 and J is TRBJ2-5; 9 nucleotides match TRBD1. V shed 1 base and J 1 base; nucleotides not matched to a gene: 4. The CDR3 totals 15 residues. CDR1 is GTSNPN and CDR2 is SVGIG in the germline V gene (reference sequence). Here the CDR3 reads CAWSAGTGRQETQYF. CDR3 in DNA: TGTGCCTGGAGTGCGGGGACAGGGCGCCAAGAGACCCAGTACTTC.

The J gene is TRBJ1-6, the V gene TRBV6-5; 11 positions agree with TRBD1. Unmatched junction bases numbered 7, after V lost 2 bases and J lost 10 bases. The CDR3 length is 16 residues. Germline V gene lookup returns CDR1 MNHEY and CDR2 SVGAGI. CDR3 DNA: TGTGCCAGCAGTTACGGCAGGACAGGGGGCCACTCACCCCTCCACTTT. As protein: CASSYGRTGGHSPLHF.

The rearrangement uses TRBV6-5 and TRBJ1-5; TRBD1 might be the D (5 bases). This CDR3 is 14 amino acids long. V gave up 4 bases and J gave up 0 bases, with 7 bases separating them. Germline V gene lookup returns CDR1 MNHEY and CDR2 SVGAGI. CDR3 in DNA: TGTGCCAGCAGTTCAGGGTATAGCAATCAGCCCCAGCATTTT. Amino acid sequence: CASSSGYSNQPQHF.

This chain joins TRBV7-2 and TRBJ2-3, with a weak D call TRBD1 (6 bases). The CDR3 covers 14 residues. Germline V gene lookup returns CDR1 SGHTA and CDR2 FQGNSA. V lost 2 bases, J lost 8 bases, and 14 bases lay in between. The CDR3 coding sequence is TGTGCCAGCAGCTTACATCGGGACATCGGTACGCAGTATTTT. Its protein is CASSLHRDIGTQYF.

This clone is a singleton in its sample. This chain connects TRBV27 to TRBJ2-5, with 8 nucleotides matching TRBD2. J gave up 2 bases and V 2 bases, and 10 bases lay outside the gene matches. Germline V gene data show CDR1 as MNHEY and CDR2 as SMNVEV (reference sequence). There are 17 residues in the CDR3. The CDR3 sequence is CASSLGRVSGVQETQYF. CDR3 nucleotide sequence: TGTGCCAGCAGTTTAGGTCGGGTTAGCGGGGTACAAGAGACCCAGTACTTC.

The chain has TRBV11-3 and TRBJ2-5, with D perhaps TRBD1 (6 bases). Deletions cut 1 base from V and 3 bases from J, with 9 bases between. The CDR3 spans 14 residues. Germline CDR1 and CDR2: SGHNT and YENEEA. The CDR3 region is CASSLATGEETQYF. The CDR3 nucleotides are TGTGCCAGCAGCTTAGCGACAGGTGAAGAGACCCAGTACTTC.

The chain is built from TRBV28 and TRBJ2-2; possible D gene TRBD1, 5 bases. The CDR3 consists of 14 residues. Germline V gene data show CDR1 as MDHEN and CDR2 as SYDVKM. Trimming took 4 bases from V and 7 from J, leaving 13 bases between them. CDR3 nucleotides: TGTGCCAGCAGTTCCCCAGGGCTGGTCGGGGAGCTGTTTTTT. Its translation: CASSSPGLVGELFF. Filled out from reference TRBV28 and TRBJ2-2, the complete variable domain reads DVKVTQSSRYLVKRTGEKVFLECVQDMDHENMFWYRQDPGLGLRLIYFSYDVKMKEKGDIPEGYSVSREKKERFSLILESASTNQTSMYLCASSSPGLVGELFFGEGSRLTVL.